This T cell receptor beta chain originates from a study of T cells in Graves' hyperthyroidism and ophthalmopathy. Study results and caveats: In validation, the model predicted ophthalmopathy. These predictions came a median 6.5 months before onset.

This clonotype has at least ten counts. The antigen remains undetermined. The TCR beta CDR3 regions underwent amplification using RNA transcripts as the source. In the first-round RT-PCR of the TCR CDR3, the HTBI primer set was used. MiXCR, applied by TCRdb to the multiplex PCR reads, yields one record per CDR3 protein. The data show 600,000 to 800,000 distinct CDR3 sequences, with roughly 32% seen just once and about a third held by the top ten. Sequenced: blood. The TCR sequence derives from a woman in her forties with Graves' hyperthyroidism.

CDR3 sequence (DNA): TGCAGCGTTGGGCAGGGTTTCCACGAGCAGTACTTC. Translation gives CSVGQGFHEQYF. V gene TRBV29-1 combines with J gene TRBJ2-7, with D possibly being TRBD1 (5 bases). V lost 4 bases and J lost 5, with 12 bases in between. Germline assignment: CDR1 SQVTM and CDR2 ANQGSEA. The CDR3 length is 12 residues.